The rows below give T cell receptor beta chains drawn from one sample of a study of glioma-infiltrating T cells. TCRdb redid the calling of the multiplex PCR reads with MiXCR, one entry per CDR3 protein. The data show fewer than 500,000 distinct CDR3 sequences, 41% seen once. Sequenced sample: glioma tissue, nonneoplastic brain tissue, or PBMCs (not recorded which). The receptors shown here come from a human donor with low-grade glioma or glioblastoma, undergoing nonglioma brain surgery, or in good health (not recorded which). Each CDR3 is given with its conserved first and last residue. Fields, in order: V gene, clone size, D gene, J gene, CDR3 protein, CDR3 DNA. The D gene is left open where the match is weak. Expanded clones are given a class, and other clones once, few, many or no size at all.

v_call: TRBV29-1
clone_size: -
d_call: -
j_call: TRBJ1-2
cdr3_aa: CSVLSGGYTF
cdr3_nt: TGCAGCGTCCTCTCTGGAGGCTACACCTTC

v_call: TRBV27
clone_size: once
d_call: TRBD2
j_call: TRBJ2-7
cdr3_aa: CASSYRSGRGYEQYF
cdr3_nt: TGTGCCAGCAGTTACCGTAGCGGGAGGGGCTACGAGCAGTACTTC

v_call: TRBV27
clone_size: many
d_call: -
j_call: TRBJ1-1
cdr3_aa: CASSLFSRPEAFF
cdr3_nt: TGTGCCAGCAGTTTGTTCTCTCGTCCTGAAGCTTTCTTT

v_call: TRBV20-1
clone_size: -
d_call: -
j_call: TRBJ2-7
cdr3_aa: CSAQQGDEQYF
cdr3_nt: TGCAGTGCGCAGCAGGGCGACGAGCAGTACTTC

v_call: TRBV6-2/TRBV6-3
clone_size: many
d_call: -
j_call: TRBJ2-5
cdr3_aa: CASGRQYQETQHF
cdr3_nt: TGTGCCAGCGGTCGACAGTACCAAGAGACCCAGCACTTC

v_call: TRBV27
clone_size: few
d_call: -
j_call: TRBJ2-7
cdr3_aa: CASSSRWSSFDEQYF
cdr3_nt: TGTGCCAGCAGCTCCAGGTGGTCCTCGTTCGACGAGCAGTACTTC

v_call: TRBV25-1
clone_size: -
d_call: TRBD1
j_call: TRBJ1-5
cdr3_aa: CASSDTRTGGNNQPQRF
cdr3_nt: TGTGCCAGCAGTGACACCAGGACAGGGGGCAACAATCAGCCCCAGCGTTTT

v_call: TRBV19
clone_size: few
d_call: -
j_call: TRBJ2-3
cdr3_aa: CASSKDPSTDTQYF
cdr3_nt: TGTGCCAGTAGTAAGGACCCTAGCACAGATACGCAGTATTTT

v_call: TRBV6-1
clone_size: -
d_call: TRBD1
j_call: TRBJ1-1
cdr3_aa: CASSWDSTNTEAFF
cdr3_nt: TGTGCCAGCAGTTGGGACAGCACGAACACTGAAGCTTTCTTT

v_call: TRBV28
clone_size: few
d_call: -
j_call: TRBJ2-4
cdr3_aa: CASSLAPGLQIQYF
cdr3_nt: TGTGCCAGCAGTCTTGCCCCGGGGCTCCAAATTCAGTACTTC

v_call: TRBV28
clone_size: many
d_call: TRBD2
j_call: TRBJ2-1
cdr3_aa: CASSWISGSSYNEQFF
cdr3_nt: TGTGCCAGCAGTTGGATAAGCGGGAGCTCCTACAATGAGCAGTTCTTC

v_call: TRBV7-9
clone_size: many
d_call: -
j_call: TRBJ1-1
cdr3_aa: CASSLGFTEAFF
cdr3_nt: TGTGCCAGCAGCCTCGGTTTCACTGAAGCTTTCTTT

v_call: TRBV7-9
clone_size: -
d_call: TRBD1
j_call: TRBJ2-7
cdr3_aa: CASSSTRDRDHEQYF
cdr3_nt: TGTGCCAGCAGCTCCACCCGGGACAGGGACCACGAGCAGTACTTC

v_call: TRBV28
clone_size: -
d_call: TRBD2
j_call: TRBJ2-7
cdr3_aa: CASIQQGTSGIGAYGQYF
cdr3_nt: TGTGCCAGCATCCAGCAGGGGACTAGCGGGATAGGGGCCTACGGGCAGTACTTC